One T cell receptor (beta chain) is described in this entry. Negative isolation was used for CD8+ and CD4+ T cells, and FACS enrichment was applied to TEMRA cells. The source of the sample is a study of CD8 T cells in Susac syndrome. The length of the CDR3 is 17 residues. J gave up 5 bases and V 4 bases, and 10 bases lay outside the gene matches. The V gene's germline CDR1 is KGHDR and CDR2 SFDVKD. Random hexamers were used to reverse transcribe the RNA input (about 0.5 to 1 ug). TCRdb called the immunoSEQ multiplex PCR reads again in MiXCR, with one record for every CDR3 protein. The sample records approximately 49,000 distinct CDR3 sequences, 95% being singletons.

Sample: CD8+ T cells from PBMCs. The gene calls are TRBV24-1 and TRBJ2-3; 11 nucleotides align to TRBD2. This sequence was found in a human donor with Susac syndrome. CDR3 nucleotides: TGTGCCACCAGTGACCCCGGACTAGCGGGCACCGGAGATACGCAGTATTTT. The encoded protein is CATSDPGLAGTGDTQYF.